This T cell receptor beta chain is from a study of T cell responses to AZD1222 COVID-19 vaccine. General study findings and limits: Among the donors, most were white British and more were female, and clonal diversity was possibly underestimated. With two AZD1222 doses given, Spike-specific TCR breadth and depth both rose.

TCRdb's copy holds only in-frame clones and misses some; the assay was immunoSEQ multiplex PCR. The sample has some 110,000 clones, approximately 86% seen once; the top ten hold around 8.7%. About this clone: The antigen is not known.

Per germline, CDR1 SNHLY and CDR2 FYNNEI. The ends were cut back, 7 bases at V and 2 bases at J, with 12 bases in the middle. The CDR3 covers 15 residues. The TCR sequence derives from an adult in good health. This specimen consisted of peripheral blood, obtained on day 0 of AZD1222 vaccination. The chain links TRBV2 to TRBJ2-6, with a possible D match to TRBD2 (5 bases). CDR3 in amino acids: CASTQEGTGANVLTF. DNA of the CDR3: TGTGCCAGCACCCAAGAGGGTACTGGGGCCAACGTCCTGACTTTC.